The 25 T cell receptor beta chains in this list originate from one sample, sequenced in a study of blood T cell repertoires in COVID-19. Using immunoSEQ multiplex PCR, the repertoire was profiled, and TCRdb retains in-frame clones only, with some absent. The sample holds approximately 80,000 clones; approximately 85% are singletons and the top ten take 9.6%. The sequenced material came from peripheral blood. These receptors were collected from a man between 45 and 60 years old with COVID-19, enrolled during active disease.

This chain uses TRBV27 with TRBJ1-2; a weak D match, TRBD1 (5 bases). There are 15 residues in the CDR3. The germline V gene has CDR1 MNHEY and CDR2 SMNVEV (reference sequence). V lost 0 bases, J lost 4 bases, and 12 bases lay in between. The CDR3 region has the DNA TGTGCCAGCAGTTTATCCCCAGGGACTCTCTATGGCTACACCTTC. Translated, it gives CASSLSPGTLYGYTF.

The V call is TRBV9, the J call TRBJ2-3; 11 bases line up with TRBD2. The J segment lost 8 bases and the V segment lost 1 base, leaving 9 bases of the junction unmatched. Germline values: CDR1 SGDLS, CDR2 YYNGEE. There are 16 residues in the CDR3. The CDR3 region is CASSVSGSGRAGTQYF. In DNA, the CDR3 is TGTGCCAGCAGCGTAAGCGGTAGCGGGAGGGCCGGTACGCAGTATTTT.

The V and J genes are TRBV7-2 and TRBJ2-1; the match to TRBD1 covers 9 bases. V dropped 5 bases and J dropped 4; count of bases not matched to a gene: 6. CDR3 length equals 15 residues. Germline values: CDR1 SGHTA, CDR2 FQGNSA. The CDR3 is CASSPGTGPYNEQFF. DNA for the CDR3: TGTGCCAGCAGCCCGGGGACAGGGCCGTACAATGAGCAGTTCTTC.

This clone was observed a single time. CDR3 coding DNA: TGCGCCAGCAGCTTTGGGTCTTCGGGGTACCAAGAGACCCAGTACTTC. Amino acid sequence: CASSFGSSGYQETQYF. V is TRBV5-1 and J is TRBJ2-5; the D gene is possibly TRBD2 (5 bases). The germline V gene has CDR1 SGHRS and CDR2 YFSETQ. V dropped 2 bases and J dropped 0 bases, with 14 bases sitting between them. CDR3 length: 16 amino acids. Full variable domain (missing parts from reference TRBV5-1 and TRBJ2-5): KAGVTQTPRYLIKTRGQQVTLSCSPISGHRSVSWYQQTPGQGLQFLFEYFSETQRNKGNFPGRFSGRQFSNSRSEMNVSTLELGDSALYLCASSFGSSGYQETQYFGPGTRLLVL.

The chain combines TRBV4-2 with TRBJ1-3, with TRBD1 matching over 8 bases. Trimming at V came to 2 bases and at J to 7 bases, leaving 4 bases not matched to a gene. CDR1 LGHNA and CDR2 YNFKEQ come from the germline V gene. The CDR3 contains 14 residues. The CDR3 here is CASSQRTGSNTIYF. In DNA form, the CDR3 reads TGTGCCAGCAGCCAAAGGACAGGGTCCAACACCATATATTTT.

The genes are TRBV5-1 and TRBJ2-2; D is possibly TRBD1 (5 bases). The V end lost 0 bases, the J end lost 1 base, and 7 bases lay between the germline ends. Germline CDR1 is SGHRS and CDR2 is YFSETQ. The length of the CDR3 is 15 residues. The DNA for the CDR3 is TGCGCCAGCAGCTTGGGACAGATGAACACCGGGGAGCTGTTTTTT. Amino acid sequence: CASSLGQMNTGELFF.

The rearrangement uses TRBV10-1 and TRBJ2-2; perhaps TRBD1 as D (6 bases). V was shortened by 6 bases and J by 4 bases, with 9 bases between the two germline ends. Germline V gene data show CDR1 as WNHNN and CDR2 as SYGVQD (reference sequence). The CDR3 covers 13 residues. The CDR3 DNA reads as TGCGCCAGCAGCAGGGGTAGCACCGGGGAGCTGTTTTTT. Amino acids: CASSRGSTGELFF.

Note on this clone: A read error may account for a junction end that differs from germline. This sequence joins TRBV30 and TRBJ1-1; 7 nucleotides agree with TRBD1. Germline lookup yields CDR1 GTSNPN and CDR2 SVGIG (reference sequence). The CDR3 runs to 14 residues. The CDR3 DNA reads TGTGCCGGGAGAGGGGACAGTTACAACACTGAAGCTTTCTTT. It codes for CAGRGDSYNTEAFF.

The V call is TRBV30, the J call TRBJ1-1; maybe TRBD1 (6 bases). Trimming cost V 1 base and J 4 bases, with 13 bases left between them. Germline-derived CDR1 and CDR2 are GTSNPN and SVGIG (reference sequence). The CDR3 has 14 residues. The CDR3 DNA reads TGTGCCTGGAGTGGAGGCGGGGGCGGCACTGAAGCTTTCTTT. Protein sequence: CAWSGGGGGTEAFF.

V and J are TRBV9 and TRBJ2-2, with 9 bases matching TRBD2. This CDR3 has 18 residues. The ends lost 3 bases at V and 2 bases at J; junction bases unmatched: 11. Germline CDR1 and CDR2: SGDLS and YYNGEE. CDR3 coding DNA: TGTGCCAGCAGCGCACACTGGACTAGCGAGGGTAACACCGGGGAGCTGTTTTTT. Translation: CASSAHWTSEGNTGELFF.

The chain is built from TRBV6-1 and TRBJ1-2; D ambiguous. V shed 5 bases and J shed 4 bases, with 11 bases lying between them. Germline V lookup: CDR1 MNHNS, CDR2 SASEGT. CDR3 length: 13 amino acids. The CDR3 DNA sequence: TGTGCCAGCAGTACCCCCGGGTCCTATGGCTACACCTTC. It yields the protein CASSTPGSYGYTF.

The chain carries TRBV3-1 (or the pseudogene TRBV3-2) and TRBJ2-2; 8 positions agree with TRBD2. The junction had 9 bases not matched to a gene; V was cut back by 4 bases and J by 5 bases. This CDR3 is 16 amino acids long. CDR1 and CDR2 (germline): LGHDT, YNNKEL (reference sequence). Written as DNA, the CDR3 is TGTGCCAGCAGCCGGGCGGGGGGCTTTGAGACCGGGGAGCTGTTTTTT. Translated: CASSRAGGFETGELFF.

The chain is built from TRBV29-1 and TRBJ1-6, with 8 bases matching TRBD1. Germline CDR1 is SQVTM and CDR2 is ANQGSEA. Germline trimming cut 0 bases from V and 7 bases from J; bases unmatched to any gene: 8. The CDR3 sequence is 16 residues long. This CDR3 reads CSVEEPGTGENSPLHF. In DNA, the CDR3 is TGCAGCGTTGAAGAGCCCGGGACAGGAGAAAATTCACCCCTCCACTTT.

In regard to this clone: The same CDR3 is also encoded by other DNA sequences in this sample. CDR3 in amino acids: CASSQDSYGYTF. The CDR3 region has the DNA TGTGCCAGCAGCCAAGACAGCTATGGCTACACCTTC. This sequence joins TRBV11-2 and TRBJ1-2; a weak D match, TRBD1 (5 bases). Germline V gene data show CDR1 as SGHAT and CDR2 as FQNNGV. This CDR3 comprises 12 residues. Trimming removed 5 bases from V and 4 bases from J, with 8 bases in between.

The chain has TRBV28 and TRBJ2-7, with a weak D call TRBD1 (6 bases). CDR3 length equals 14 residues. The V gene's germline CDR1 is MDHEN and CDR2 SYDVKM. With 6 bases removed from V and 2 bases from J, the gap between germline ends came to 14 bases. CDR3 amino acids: CASRTFRGAYEQYF. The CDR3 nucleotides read TGTGCCAGCAGGACATTCAGGGGTGCCTACGAGCAGTACTTC. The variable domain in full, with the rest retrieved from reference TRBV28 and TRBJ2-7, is DVKVTQSSRYLVKRTGEKVFLECVQDMDHENMFWYRQDPGLGLRLIYFSYDVKMKEKGDIPEGYSVSREKKERFSLILESASTNQTSMYLCASRTFRGAYEQYFGPGTRLTVT.

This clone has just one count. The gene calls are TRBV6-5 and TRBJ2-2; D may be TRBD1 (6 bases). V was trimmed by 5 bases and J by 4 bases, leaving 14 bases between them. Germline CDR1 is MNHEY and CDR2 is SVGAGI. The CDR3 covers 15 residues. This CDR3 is CASSQTGLATGELFF. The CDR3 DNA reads TGTGCCAGCAGTCAAACAGGGTTGGCCACCGGGGAGCTGTTTTTT.

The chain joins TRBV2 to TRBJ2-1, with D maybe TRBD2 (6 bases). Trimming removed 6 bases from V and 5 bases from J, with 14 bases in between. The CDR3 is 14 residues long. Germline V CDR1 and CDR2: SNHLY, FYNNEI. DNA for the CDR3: TGTGCCAGCAGCCAACTAGCTGGCCACAATGAGCAGTTCTTC. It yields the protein CASSQLAGHNEQFF.

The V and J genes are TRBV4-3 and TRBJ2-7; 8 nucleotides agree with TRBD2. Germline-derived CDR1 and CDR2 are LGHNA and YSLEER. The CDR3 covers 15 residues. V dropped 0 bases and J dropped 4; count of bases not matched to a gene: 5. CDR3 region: CASSQDRTSFYEQYF. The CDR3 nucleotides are TGCGCCAGCAGCCAAGATCGGACTAGCTTTTACGAGCAGTACTTC.

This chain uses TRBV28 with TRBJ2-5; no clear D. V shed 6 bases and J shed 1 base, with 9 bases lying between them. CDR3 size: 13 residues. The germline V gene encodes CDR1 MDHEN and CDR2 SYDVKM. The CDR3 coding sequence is TGTGCCAGCAGAACAAACCTCCAAGAGACCCAGTACTTC. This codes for CASRTNLQETQYF.

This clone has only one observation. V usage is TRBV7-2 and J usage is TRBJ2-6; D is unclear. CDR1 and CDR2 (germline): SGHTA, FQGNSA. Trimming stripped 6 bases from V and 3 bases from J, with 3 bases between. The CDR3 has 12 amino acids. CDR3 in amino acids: CASSYGANVLTF. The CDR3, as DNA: TGTGCCAGCAGTTATGGGGCCAACGTCCTGACTTTC.

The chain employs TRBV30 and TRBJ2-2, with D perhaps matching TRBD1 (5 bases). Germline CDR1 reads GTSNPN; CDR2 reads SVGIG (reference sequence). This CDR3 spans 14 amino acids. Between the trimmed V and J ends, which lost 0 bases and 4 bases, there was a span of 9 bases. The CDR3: CAWSVHRGTGELFF. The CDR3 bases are TGTGCCTGGAGTGTACATAGGGGCACCGGGGAGCTGTTTTTT.

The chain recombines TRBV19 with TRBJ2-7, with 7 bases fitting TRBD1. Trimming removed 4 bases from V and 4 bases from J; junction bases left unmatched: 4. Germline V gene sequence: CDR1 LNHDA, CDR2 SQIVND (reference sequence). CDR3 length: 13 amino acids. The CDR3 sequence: CASSRQGVYEQYF. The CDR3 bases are TGTGCCAGTAGTAGACAGGGTGTGTACGAGCAGTACTTC.

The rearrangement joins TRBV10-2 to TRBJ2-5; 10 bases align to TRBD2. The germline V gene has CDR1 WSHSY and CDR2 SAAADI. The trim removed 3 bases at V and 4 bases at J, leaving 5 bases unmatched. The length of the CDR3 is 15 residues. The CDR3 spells CASSDTLAGVETQYF. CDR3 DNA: TGCGCCAGCAGTGATACGCTAGCGGGAGTAGAGACCCAGTACTTC.

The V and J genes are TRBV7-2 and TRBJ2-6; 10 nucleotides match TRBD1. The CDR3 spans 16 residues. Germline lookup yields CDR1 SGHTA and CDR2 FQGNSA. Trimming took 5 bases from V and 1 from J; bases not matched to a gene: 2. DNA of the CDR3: TGTGCCAGCAGCAGACAGGGGGCTTCTGGGGCCAACGTCCTGACTTTC. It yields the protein CASSRQGASGANVLTF.

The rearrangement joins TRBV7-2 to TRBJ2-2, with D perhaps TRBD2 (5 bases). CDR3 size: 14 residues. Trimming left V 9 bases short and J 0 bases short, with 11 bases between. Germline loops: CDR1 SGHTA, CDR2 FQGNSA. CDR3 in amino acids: CASEGPANTGELFF. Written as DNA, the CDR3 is TGTGCCAGTGAGGGTCCCGCGAACACCGGGGAGCTGTTTTTT.